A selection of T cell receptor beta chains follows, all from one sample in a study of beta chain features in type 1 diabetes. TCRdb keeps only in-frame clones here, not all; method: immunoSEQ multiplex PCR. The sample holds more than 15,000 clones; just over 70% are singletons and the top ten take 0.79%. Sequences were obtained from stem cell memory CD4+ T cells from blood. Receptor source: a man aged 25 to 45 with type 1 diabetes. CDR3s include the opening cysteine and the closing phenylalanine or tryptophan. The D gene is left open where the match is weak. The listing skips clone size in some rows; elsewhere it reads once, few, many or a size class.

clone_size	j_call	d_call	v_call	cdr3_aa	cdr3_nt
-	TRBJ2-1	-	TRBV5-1	CASSLYGGSSSYNEQFF	TGCGCCAGCAGCTTGTACGGCGGCTCTAGCTCCTACAATGAGCAGTTCTTC
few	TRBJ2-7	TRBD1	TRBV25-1	CASSDPGTGQEQYF	TGTGCCAGCAGTGATCCCGGGACAGGGCAAGAGCAGTACTTC
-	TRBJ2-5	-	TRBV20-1	CSAPTVKTQYF	TGCAGTGCACCTACCGTAAAGACCCAGTACTTC
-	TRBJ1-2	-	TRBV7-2	CASSRDNNYGYTF	TGTGCCAGCAGCAGGGACAATAACTATGGCTACACCTTC
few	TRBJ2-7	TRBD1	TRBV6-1	CASSKGTGTYEQYF	TGTGCCAGCAGTAAGGGGACAGGGACCTACGAGCAGTACTTC
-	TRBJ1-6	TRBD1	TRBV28	CASSPLPTGVRSPLHF	TGTGCCAGCAGTCCCCTCCCGACAGGGGTTCGTTCACCCCTCCACTTT
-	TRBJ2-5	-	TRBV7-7	CASSLSPGSQETQYF	TGTGCTAGCAGCTTATCCCCGGGGAGCCAAGAGACCCAGTACTTC
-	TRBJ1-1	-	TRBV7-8	CASSPLRDSTEAFF	TGTGCCAGCAGCCCGCTGAGGGATTCCACTGAAGCTTTCTTT
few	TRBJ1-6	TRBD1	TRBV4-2	CASSFDRVDTPLHF	TGTGCCAGCAGCTTTGACAGGGTTGATACACCCCTCCACTTT
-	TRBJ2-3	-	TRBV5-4	CASSLGPGGLGGNTQYF	TGTGCCAGCAGCTTGGGGCCCGGTGGGCTCGGGGGAAATACGCAGTATTTT
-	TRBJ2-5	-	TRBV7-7	CASSLELLEETQYF	TGTGCTAGCAGCTTAGAATTGTTAGAAGAGACCCAGTACTTC
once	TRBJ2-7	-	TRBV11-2	CASSLDNLSYEQYF	TGTGCCAGCAGCTTAGATAATCTGTCCTACGAGCAGTACTTC
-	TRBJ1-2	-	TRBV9	CASSATGRMAGYTF	TGTGCCAGCAGCGCGACGGGGAGGATGGCTGGCTACACCTTC
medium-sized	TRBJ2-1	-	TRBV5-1	CASSLAGTISYNEQFF	TGCGCCAGCAGCTTGGCCGGGACAATCTCCTACAATGAGCAGTTCTTC
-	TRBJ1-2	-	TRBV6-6	CASSYLSGSGYTF	TGTGCCAGCAGTTACTTATCCGGGAGTGGCTACACCTTC
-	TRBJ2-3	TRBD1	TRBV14	CASSPRTGLDTQYF	TGTGCCAGCAGCCCAAGGACAGGGCTAGATACGCAGTATTTT
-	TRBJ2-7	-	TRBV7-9	CASSAASYEQYF	TGTGCCAGCAGCGCTGCCAGCTACGAGCAGTACTTC
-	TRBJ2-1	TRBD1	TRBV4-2	CASSLASLGTGRNEQFF	TGTGCCAGCAGCCTAGCCTCACTGGGGACAGGGAGGAATGAGCAGTTCTTC